These T cell receptor beta chains were read from a single sample in a study of control samples from healthy donors and cancer patients. Using immunoSEQ multiplex PCR, the repertoire was profiled, and TCRdb retains in-frame clones only, with some absent. The repertoire holds fewer than 200,000 clones, with around nine tenths as singletons. The sequencing input was blood. The receptor source for this set is a man aged 25 to 40 in good health. CDR3s include the opening cysteine and the closing phenylalanine or tryptophan. Fields, in order: D gene, V gene, clone size, J gene, CDR3 protein, CDR3 DNA. The D gene is left open where the match is weak. Not every row has a clone size; where given, it reads once, few, many or a size class.

NA	TRBV11-2	NA	TRBJ1-1	CASSLRRDTEAFF	TGTGCCAGCAGCTTAAGAAGAGACACTGAAGCTTTCTTT
TRBD1	TRBV14	many	TRBJ1-6	CASSPSFGTGYSNSPLHF	TGTGCCAGCAGCCCCTCCTTTGGGACAGGATACTCTAATTCACCCCTCCACTTT
NA	TRBV13	NA	TRBJ2-5	CASSPFRDPTETQYF	TGTGCCAGCAGCCCATTCCGGGACCCCACAGAGACCCAGTACTTC
TRBD1	TRBV11-1	NA	TRBJ2-7	CATSGGTGAGEQYF	TGTGCCACCTCTGGAGGGACAGGGGCGGGCGAGCAGTACTTC
NA	TRBV5-1	NA	TRBJ2-5	CASSLGGNRQETQYF	TGCGCCAGCAGCTTGGGGGGAAACCGCCAAGAGACCCAGTACTTC
NA	TRBV5-1	NA	TRBJ2-4	CASSFSSAELAKNIQYF	TGCGCCAGCAGCTTTTCTTCCGCCGAACTAGCCAAAAACATTCAGTACTTC
NA	TRBV27	NA	TRBJ2-1	CASSLGRFYNEQFF	TGTGCCAGCAGTTTGGGTCGTTTCTACAATGAGCAGTTCTTC
TRBD1	TRBV2	NA	TRBJ2-1	CAGSDRAPHNEQFF	TGTGCCGGGTCCGACAGGGCCCCACACAATGAGCAGTTCTTC
NA	TRBV6-5	NA	TRBJ1-2	CSSGNRRTNNYGYTF	TGTTCCAGCGGGAACAGGAGAACAAATAACTATGGCTACACCTTC
TRBD1	TRBV28	NA	TRBJ1-2	CASRSTGTGEPYGYTF	TGTGCCAGCAGGAGTACCGGGACAGGGGAGCCCTATGGCTACACCTTC
NA	TRBV3-1/TRBV3-2	NA	TRBJ1-1	CASSQEYEAFF	TGTGCCAGCAGCCAAGAATATGAAGCTTTCTTT
NA	TRBV14	NA	TRBJ2-3	CASSRLGGGTDTQYF	TGTGCCAGCAGCCGGTTGGGTGGGGGCACAGATACGCAGTATTTT
NA	TRBV6-4	NA	TRBJ2-3	CASSEGGTSTDTQYF	TGTGCCAGCAGTGAAGGAGGGACTAGCACAGATACGCAGTATTTT
NA	TRBV14	NA	TRBJ1-6	CASSQGTAYNSPLHF	TGTGCCAGCAGCCAAGGGACAGCATATAATTCACCCCTCCACTTT
TRBD2	TRBV5-8	NA	TRBJ2-1	CASSDPTSGRYNEQFF	TGTGCCAGCTCCGATCCCACTAGCGGGAGATACAATGAGCAGTTCTTC
NA	TRBV12-3/TRBV12-4	NA	TRBJ1-2	CASSTNRYGYTF	TGTGCCAGCAGTACAAACAGATATGGCTACACCTTC
NA	TRBV5-5	NA	TRBJ2-3	CASSLGGADTQYF	TGTGCCAGCAGCTTGGGAGGAGCAGATACGCAGTATTTT
NA	TRBV30	NA	TRBJ1-4	CAWSPGTSEAKLFF	TGTGCCTGGAGCCCAGGGACTAGCGAGGCAAAACTGTTTTTT
NA	TRBV28	NA	TRBJ2-7	CASSSGPGRTYEQYF	NA
NA	TRBV11-2	NA	TRBJ1-1	CASSFNSNTEAFF	TGTGCCAGCAGCTTTAATTCGAACACTGAAGCTTTCTTT
NA	TRBV27	NA	TRBJ1-4	CASSSLSTNEKLFF	TGTGCCAGCAGTTCTTTGTCAACTAATGAAAAACTGTTTTTT
TRBD1	TRBV19	NA	TRBJ1-1	CASTRGQPYTEAFF	TGTGCCAGTACCAGGGGACAGCCGTACACTGAAGCTTTCTTT
NA	TRBV28	NA	TRBJ1-1	CASSLRRTEAFF	TGTGCCAGCAGTTTGAGAAGGACTGAAGCTTTCTTT
NA	TRBV5-4	NA	TRBJ1-1	CASRMDNKKNTEAFF	TGTGCCAGCAGGATGGACAACAAGAAGAACACTGAAGCTTTCTTT
NA	TRBV25-1	NA	TRBJ2-3	CASSSFGGYTDTQYF	TGTGCCAGCAGTTCATTCGGGGGCTACACAGATACGCAGTATTTT
NA	TRBV23-1	NA	TRBJ1-4	CASKGPPGEKLFF	TGCGCCAGCAAGGGACCCCCTGGGGAAAAACTGTTTTTT
NA	TRBV6-6	NA	TRBJ1-4	CASKENEKLFF	TGTGCCAGCAAGGAGAATGAAAAACTGTTTTTT
TRBD1	TRBV5-1	NA	TRBJ1-1	CASSLQGQGGMNTEAFF	TGCGCCAGCAGCTTACAGGGACAGGGAGGGATGAACACTGAAGCTTTCTTT
NA	TRBV5-1	once	TRBJ1-1	CAGSDPSGGRGVAFF	TGCGCCGGCAGCGACCCGTCTGGGGGAAGGGGGGTAGCTTTCTTT
TRBD1	TRBV5-1	NA	TRBJ1-1	CASSPRTGEGTTEAFF	TGCGCCAGCAGCCCAAGGACAGGGGAAGGGACCACTGAAGCTTTCTTT
TRBD1	TRBV7-8	NA	TRBJ2-7	CASGATGQGAAYEQYF	TGTGCCAGCGGGGCCACGGGACAGGGGGCCGCCTACGAGCAGTACTTC
NA	TRBV7-6	NA	TRBJ1-1	CASSTSGPNTEAFF	TGTGCCAGCAGCACCTCAGGCCCGAACACTGAAGCTTTCTTT
NA	TRBV5-8	NA	TRBJ2-1	CASSPTTSGNRNEQFF	TGTGCCAGCAGCCCCACGACCTCAGGGAATCGGAATGAGCAGTTCTTC
NA	TRBV3-1/TRBV3-2	NA	TRBJ1-6	CASSLGGGGSSYNSPLHF	TGTGCCAGCAGCTTAGGTGGAGGGGGAAGCTCCTATAATTCACCCCTCCACTTT
TRBD1	TRBV2	NA	TRBJ2-5	CASRLGTGGQTQYF	TGTGCCAGCCGGCTGGGGACAGGGGGACAGACCCAGTACTTC
TRBD1	TRBV28	few	TRBJ2-7	CASRPGQPYEQYF	TGTGCCAGCAGGCCGGGACAGCCCTACGAGCAGTACTTC
TRBD2	TRBV14	NA	TRBJ2-3	CASSQDRLAGGTDTQYF	TGTGCCAGCAGCCAAGATCGGCTAGCGGGGGGAACAGATACGCAGTATTTT
NA	TRBV20-1	NA	TRBJ1-2	CSASTEPLSYGYTF	TGCAGTGCTAGTACGGAACCGCTCTCCTATGGCTACACCTTC
TRBD2	TRBV5-6	NA	TRBJ2-2	CASSIPTSGGTGELFF	TGTGCCAGCAGCATCCCGACTAGCGGGGGAACCGGGGAGCTGTTTTTT
NA	TRBV10-3	NA	TRBJ1-2	CAISLSSIEYSNGYTF	TGTGCCATCAGCCTCTCCTCGATAGAGTACTCGAACGGCTACACCTTC
TRBD1	TRBV2	NA	TRBJ1-6	CASNGGGRGSPLHF	TGTGCCTCAAACGGAGGGGGCCGGGGTTCACCCCTCCACTTT
NA	TRBV6-2/TRBV6-3	NA	TRBJ1-5	CASSPDLMQPQHF	TGTGCCAGCAGTCCCGACCTTATGCAGCCCCAGCATTTT
NA	TRBV6-6	NA	TRBJ2-4	CASSTDGTLAKNIQYF	TGTGCCAGCAGCACGGACGGGACTCTAGCCAAAAACATTCAGTACTTC
TRBD1	TRBV4-2	NA	TRBJ2-7	CASSQGTGDYEQYF	TGTGCCAGCAGCCAAGGGACAGGGGACTACGAGCAGTACTTC
NA	TRBV2	NA	TRBJ2-2	CASSEIGYTGELFF	TGTGCCAGCAGTGAAATCGGGTACACCGGGGAGCTGTTTTTT
TRBD2	TRBV24-1	once	TRBJ2-1	CATSEASGRAGEQFF	TGTGCCACCAGTGAGGCTAGCGGGAGGGCGGGTGAGCAGTTCTTC
TRBD1	TRBV11-1	NA	TRBJ1-4	CASSLGQGHEKLFF	TGTGCCAGCAGCTTGGGACAGGGGCATGAAAAACTGTTTTTT